This T cell receptor beta chain was sequenced during a study of shared clonotypes between healthy human individuals. Whole-study context: CD8 memory received one plate per donor, CD8 naive two, CD4 memory three and CD4 naive three. Study findings and constraints: Clonotypes not shared had lower generation probabilities than those common to all four donors.

In the case of this clone: Its antigen is still unknown.

Across several immunoSEQ plates, the genomic DNA of each subset was split evenly. Only in-frame clones appear in the TCRdb table, and some are missing; sequencing was by immunoSEQ multiplex PCR. The sample shows roughly 2 million clones, 95% of them seen only once. Germline CDR1 MGHRA, CDR2 YSYEKL. V dropped 0 bases and J dropped 6 bases, with 18 bases sitting between them. The CDR3 spans 17 residues. Specimen: naive CD4+ T cells sorted from blood. The subset: CD45RA+ positively selected. This chain uses TRBV4-1 with TRBJ1-5; D might be TRBD1 (5 bases). The sequence derives from a man between 18 and 29 years old in good health. Written as DNA, the CDR3 is TGCGCCAGCAGCCAAGATCCACCGGGCCGACAGAGTCAGCCCCAGCATTTT. Its protein is CASSQDPPGRQSQPQHF.